A selection of T cell receptor beta chains follows, all from one sample in a study of control samples from healthy donors and cancer patients. Libraries were prepared by immunoSEQ multiplex PCR; TCRdb keeps only in-frame clonotypes and omits some of them. Here the sample spans over 100,000 clones, 88% being singletons. Sequencing was carried out using blood. These receptors were taken from a man aged 40-55 years in good health. CDR3s include the opening cysteine and the closing phenylalanine or tryptophan. A D gene is named only where the DNA matches it firmly. A clone size is listed for some rows: how often the clone was seen (once, few, many), or a class if it is expanded.

v_call: TRBV7-9
d_call: -
j_call: TRBJ2-7
clone_size: once
cdr3_nt: TGTGCCAGCAGCTTAGACCCAAGGGGCGAGCAGTACTTC
cdr3_aa: CASSLDPRGEQYF

v_call: TRBV10-3
d_call: -
j_call: TRBJ2-5
clone_size: once
cdr3_nt: TGTGCCATCAGTGTAGATGGGGAGACCCAGTACTTC
cdr3_aa: CAISVDGETQYF

v_call: TRBV11-2
d_call: -
j_call: TRBJ2-3
clone_size: -
cdr3_nt: TGTGCCAGCAGGTCCTCAGGGATGGGAGATACGCAGTATTTT
cdr3_aa: CASRSSGMGDTQYF

v_call: TRBV5-1
d_call: -
j_call: TRBJ1-2
clone_size: medium-sized
cdr3_nt: TGCGCCAGCAGCTTGGAACACGCGTATGGCTACACCTTC
cdr3_aa: CASSLEHAYGYTF

v_call: TRBV10-1
d_call: -
j_call: TRBJ2-1
clone_size: -
cdr3_nt: TGCGCCAGCAGTGAAGTTGGGGGGGGCCGTAATGAGCAGTTCTTC
cdr3_aa: CASSEVGGGRNEQFF

v_call: TRBV30
d_call: -
j_call: TRBJ1-3
clone_size: -
cdr3_nt: TGTGCCTGGGGGGGCCACGCTGGGACGGGAAACACCATATATTTT
cdr3_aa: CAWGGHAGTGNTIYF

v_call: TRBV9
d_call: -
j_call: TRBJ1-5
clone_size: -
cdr3_nt: TGTGCCAGCAGCACTCTGGGGGGTCCCCAGCATTTT
cdr3_aa: CASSTLGGPQHF

v_call: TRBV6-5
d_call: -
j_call: TRBJ1-5
clone_size: -
cdr3_nt: TGTGCCGCCAGGACGGGGGGCAAACAGCCCCAGCATTTT
cdr3_aa: CAARTGGKQPQHF

v_call: TRBV2
d_call: -
j_call: TRBJ1-3
clone_size: -
cdr3_nt: TGTGCCAGCAGTCTATCCGGAGGAGCTGGAAACACCATATATTTT
cdr3_aa: CASSLSGGAGNTIYF

v_call: TRBV11-3
d_call: TRBD1
j_call: TRBJ1-2
clone_size: -
cdr3_nt: TGTGCCAGCAGCCCCCACGGGGACAGGGGGGCCAACTATGGCTACACCTTC
cdr3_aa: CASSPHGDRGANYGYTF

v_call: TRBV2
d_call: TRBD1
j_call: TRBJ1-2
clone_size: -
cdr3_nt: TGTGCCAGCAGCGACAGGGGGAACTATGGCTACACCTTC
cdr3_aa: CASSDRGNYGYTF

v_call: TRBV2
d_call: -
j_call: TRBJ1-1
clone_size: -
cdr3_nt: TGTGCCAGCAGTGTTGGCAGGGAAGGCACTGAAGCTTTCTTT
cdr3_aa: CASSVGREGTEAFF

v_call: TRBV5-8
d_call: TRBD1
j_call: TRBJ1-2
clone_size: -
cdr3_nt: TGTGCCAGCAGTTACCGGGACAGGGACTATGGCTACACCTTC
cdr3_aa: CASSYRDRDYGYTF

v_call: TRBV6-8
d_call: TRBD1
j_call: TRBJ1-2
clone_size: -
cdr3_nt: TGTGCCAGCAGTTACTCACAGGGGGAAGACGGCTACACCTTC
cdr3_aa: CASSYSQGEDGYTF

v_call: TRBV18
d_call: -
j_call: TRBJ2-2
clone_size: -
cdr3_nt: TGTGCCAGCTCACCCGGACAGCACACCGGGGAGCTGTTTTTT
cdr3_aa: CASSPGQHTGELFF

v_call: TRBV14
d_call: -
j_call: TRBJ1-5
clone_size: few
cdr3_nt: TGTGCCAGCAGCGACCTATCCCCGGAGGGTAATCAGCCCCAGCATTTT
cdr3_aa: CASSDLSPEGNQPQHF

v_call: TRBV9
d_call: -
j_call: TRBJ1-3
clone_size: -
cdr3_nt: TGTGCCAGCAGCGTAGGACCGGGAGAAAACACCATATATTTT
cdr3_aa: CASSVGPGENTIYF

v_call: TRBV9
d_call: -
j_call: TRBJ1-1
clone_size: -
cdr3_nt: TGTGCCAGCAGCCCATCTCATGAGGGTGGTGAAGCTTTCTTT
cdr3_aa: CASSPSHEGGEAFF

v_call: TRBV12-3/TRBV12-4
d_call: -
j_call: TRBJ1-1
clone_size: -
cdr3_nt: TGTGCCAGCATCTTTGGGGGGAGGACTGAAGCTTTCTTT
cdr3_aa: CASIFGGRTEAFF

v_call: TRBV3-1/TRBV3-2
d_call: -
j_call: TRBJ1-5
clone_size: -
cdr3_nt: TGTGCCAGCAGCCATGGGGTTCAGCCCCAGCATTTT
cdr3_aa: CASSHGVQPQHF

v_call: TRBV28
d_call: -
j_call: TRBJ1-5
clone_size: once
cdr3_nt: TGTGCCAGCAGTTTATCGGGAGGGGAGGGCAATCAGCCCCAGCATTTT
cdr3_aa: CASSLSGGEGNQPQHF

v_call: TRBV10-3
d_call: TRBD1
j_call: TRBJ1-6
clone_size: -
cdr3_nt: TGTGCCATCGGACAGGGAATCAATTCACCCCTCCACTTT
cdr3_aa: CAIGQGINSPLHF

v_call: TRBV28
d_call: -
j_call: TRBJ1-1
clone_size: -
cdr3_nt: TGTGCCAGCAGACAGCTGGGCACTGAAGCTTTCTTT
cdr3_aa: CASRQLGTEAFF

v_call: TRBV10-2
d_call: -
j_call: TRBJ1-5
clone_size: -
cdr3_nt: TGCGCCAGCAGTGAGTCGAGGGGGATCGGGAGCAATCAGCCCCAGCATTTT
cdr3_aa: CASSESRGIGSNQPQHF

v_call: TRBV4-2
d_call: TRBD1
j_call: TRBJ1-4
clone_size: -
cdr3_nt: TGTGCCAGCAGCCAAGATTGGGGACAGAATGAAAAACTGTTTTTT
cdr3_aa: CASSQDWGQNEKLFF

v_call: TRBV4-1
d_call: -
j_call: TRBJ1-2
clone_size: -
cdr3_nt: TGCGCCAGCAGCCAAGTGAGGGGCACCCGAAGCTATGGCTACACCTTC
cdr3_aa: CASSQVRGTRSYGYTF

v_call: TRBV4-1
d_call: -
j_call: TRBJ1-3
clone_size: few
cdr3_nt: TGCGCCAGCAGCCGGATCGGACAGTCTGGAAACACCATATATTTT
cdr3_aa: CASSRIGQSGNTIYF

v_call: TRBV4-3
d_call: TRBD1
j_call: TRBJ2-1
clone_size: -
cdr3_nt: TGCGCCAGCAGCCAAGATGACAGGGGGAGCAATGAGCAGTTCTTC
cdr3_aa: CASSQDDRGSNEQFF

v_call: TRBV6-6
d_call: -
j_call: TRBJ1-6
clone_size: -
cdr3_nt: TGTGCCAGCAGTTACTGGAATTCACCCCTCCACTTT
cdr3_aa: CASSYWNSPLHF

v_call: TRBV11-3
d_call: TRBD2
j_call: TRBJ2-5
clone_size: -
cdr3_nt: TGTGCCAGCAGCCCCTGGACTAGCGGGGAGACCCAGTACTTC
cdr3_aa: CASSPWTSGETQYF

v_call: TRBV29-1
d_call: TRBD1
j_call: TRBJ2-3
clone_size: -
cdr3_nt: TGCAGCGCCACCCCGGGACAGGGGGGAAGCACAGATACGCAGTATTTT
cdr3_aa: CSATPGQGGSTDTQYF

v_call: TRBV27
d_call: -
j_call: TRBJ2-2
clone_size: -
cdr3_nt: TGTGCCAGCAGTCGGGAGGCGGACAGGGCGAGGGGCACCGGGGAGCTGTTTTTT
cdr3_aa: CASSREADRARGTGELFF

v_call: TRBV5-1
d_call: -
j_call: TRBJ2-7
clone_size: -
cdr3_nt: TGCGCCAGCAGCTCAATCCCTAGCTCCTACGAGCAGTACTTC
cdr3_aa: CASSSIPSSYEQYF

v_call: TRBV30
d_call: -
j_call: TRBJ1-2
clone_size: -
cdr3_nt: TGTGCCTGGAGTCCGAAAGGATCTTATGGCTACACCTTC
cdr3_aa: CAWSPKGSYGYTF

v_call: TRBV6-1
d_call: -
j_call: TRBJ2-4
clone_size: -
cdr3_nt: TGTGCCAGCAGTGAATGGGAGGCCAAAAACATTCAGTACTTC
cdr3_aa: CASSEWEAKNIQYF

v_call: TRBV7-2
d_call: -
j_call: TRBJ2-3
clone_size: -
cdr3_nt: TGTGCCAGCAGCTGGGGACCGGGGGGCGTAACAGATACGCAGTATTTT
cdr3_aa: CASSWGPGGVTDTQYF

v_call: TRBV30
d_call: TRBD2
j_call: TRBJ2-5
clone_size: -
cdr3_nt: TGTGCCTGGGAGCGGGGGGCACAAGAGACCCAGTACTTC
cdr3_aa: CAWERGAQETQYF

v_call: TRBV7-3
d_call: TRBD1
j_call: TRBJ2-1
clone_size: -
cdr3_nt: TGTGCCAGCAGCCCGACCGGGACAGGGAACAATGAGCAGTTCTTC
cdr3_aa: CASSPTGTGNNEQFF

v_call: TRBV30
d_call: -
j_call: TRBJ1-2
clone_size: -
cdr3_nt: TGTGCCTGGACTCCCCAGGGATTTGGCTATGGCTACACCTTC
cdr3_aa: CAWTPQGFGYGYTF

v_call: TRBV5-1
d_call: TRBD1
j_call: TRBJ2-2
clone_size: -
cdr3_nt: TGCGCCAGTACTTCCACAGGGGGCGCAGGCACCGGGGAGCTGTTTTTT
cdr3_aa: CASTSTGGAGTGELFF